The clone carrying this T cell receptor (beta chain) was counted between two and nine times. V lost 4 bases, J lost 2 bases, and 14 bases lay in between. This CDR3 is built from 16 residues. Germline V gives CDR1 MNHNY, CDR2 SVGAGI (reference sequence). Cohorts were assigned according to the clinical history that participants reported. Recovered participants had two consecutive negative NP/OP PCR tests, healthcare professional clearance, or symptom resolution. This entry belongs to a study of blood T cell repertoires in COVID-19. Only in-frame clones appear in the TCRdb table, and some are missing; sequencing was by immunoSEQ multiplex PCR. The repertoire holds under 350,000 clones, with roughly nine tenths as singletons.

The gene calls are TRBV6-6 and TRBJ2-2, with TRBD2 as a possible D gene (6 bases). The sequenced material came from PBMCs or T cells enriched from blood (not recorded which). The origin of this receptor is a woman between 35 and 50 years old who had recovered from COVID-19. The CDR3 reads CASSFLAAQNTGELFF. The CDR3 coding sequence is TGTGCCAGCAGTTTCTTAGCGGCCCAAAACACCGGGGAGCTGTTTTTT.